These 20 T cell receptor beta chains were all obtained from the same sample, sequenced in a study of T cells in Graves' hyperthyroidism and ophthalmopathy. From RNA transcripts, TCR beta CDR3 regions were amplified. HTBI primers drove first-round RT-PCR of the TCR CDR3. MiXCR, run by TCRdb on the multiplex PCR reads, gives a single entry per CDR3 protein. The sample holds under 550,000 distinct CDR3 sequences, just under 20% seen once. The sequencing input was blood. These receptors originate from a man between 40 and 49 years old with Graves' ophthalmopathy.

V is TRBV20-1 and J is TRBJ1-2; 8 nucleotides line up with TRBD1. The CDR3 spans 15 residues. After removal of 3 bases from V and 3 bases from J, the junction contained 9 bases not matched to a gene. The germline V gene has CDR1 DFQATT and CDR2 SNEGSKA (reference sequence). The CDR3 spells CSASVITGGDYGYTF. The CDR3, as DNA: TGCAGTGCTAGTGTAATAACAGGGGGGGACTATGGCTACACCTTC.

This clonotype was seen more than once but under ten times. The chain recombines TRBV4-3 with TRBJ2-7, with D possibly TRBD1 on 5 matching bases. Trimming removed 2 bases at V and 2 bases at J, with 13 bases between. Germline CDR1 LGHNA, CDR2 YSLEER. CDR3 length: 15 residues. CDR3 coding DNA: TGCGCCAGCAGCCAAATAGGGGCAGGGCCCTACGAGCAGTACTTC. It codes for CASSQIGAGPYEQYF.

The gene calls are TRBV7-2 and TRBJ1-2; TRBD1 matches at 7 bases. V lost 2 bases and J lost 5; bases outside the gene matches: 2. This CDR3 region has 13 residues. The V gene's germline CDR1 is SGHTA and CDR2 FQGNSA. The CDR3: CASSLTGQYGYTF. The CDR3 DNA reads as TGTGCCAGCAGCTTAACGGGACAGTATGGCTACACCTTC.

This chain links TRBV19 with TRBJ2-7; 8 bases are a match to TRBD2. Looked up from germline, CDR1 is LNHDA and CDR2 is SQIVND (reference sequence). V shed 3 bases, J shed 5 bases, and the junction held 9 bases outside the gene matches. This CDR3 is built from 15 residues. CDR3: CASSMSSGSRNEQYF. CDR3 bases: TGTGCCAGTAGTATGTCAAGCGGGAGCCGGAACGAGCAGTACTTC.

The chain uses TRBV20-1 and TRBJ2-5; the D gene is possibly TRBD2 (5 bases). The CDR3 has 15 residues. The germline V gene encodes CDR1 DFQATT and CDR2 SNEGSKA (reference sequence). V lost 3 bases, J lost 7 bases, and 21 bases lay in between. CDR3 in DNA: TGCAGTGCTAGGCATATAGAGGGCCCCCTTGGGACCCAGTACTTC. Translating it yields CSARHIEGPLGTQYF.

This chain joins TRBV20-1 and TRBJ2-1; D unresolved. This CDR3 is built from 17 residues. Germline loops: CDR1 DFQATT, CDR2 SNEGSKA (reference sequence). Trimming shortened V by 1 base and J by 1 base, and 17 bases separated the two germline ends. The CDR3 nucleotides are TGCAGTGCTAGAGCGAGAGCGTCGAACGGATCCTACAATGAGCAGTTCTTC. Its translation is CSARARASNGSYNEQFF.

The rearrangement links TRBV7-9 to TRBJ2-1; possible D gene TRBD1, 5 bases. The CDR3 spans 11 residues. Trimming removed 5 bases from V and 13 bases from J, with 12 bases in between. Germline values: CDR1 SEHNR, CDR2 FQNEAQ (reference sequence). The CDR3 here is CASSPGRGQFF. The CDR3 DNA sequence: TGTGCCAGCAGCCCTGGAAGGGGCCAGTTCTTC. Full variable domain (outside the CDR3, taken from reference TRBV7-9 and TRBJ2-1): DTGVSQNPRHKITKRGQNVTFRCDPISEHNRLYWYRQTLGQGPEFLTYFQNEAQLEKSRLLSDRFSAERPKGSFSTLEIQRTEQGDSAMYLCASSPGRGQFFGPGTRLTVL.

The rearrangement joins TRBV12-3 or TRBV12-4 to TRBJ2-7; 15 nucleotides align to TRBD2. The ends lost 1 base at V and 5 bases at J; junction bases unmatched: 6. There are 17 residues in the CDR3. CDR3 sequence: CASSLVGLAGGVDEQYF. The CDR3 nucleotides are TGTGCCAGCAGTTTAGTTGGACTAGCGGGAGGGGTTGACGAGCAGTACTTC.

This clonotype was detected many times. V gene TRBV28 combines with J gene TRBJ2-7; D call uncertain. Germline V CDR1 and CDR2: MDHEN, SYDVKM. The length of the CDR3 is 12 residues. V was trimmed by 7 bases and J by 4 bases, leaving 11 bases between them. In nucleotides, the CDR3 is TGTGCCAGCAATGTTATGGGTTACGAGCAGTACTTC. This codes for CASNVMGYEQYF.

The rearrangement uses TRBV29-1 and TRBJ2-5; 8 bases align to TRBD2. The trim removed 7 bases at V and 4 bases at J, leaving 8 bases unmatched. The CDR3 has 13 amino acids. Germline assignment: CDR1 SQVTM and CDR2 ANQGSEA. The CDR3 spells CSGHSGGIETQYF. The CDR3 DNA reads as TGCAGCGGACACTCGGGGGGGATAGAGACCCAGTACTTC.

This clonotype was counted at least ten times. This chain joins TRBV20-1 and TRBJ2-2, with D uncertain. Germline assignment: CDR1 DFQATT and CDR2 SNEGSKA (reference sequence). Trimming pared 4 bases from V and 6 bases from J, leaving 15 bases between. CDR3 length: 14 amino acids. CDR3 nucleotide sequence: TGCAGTGCTAAACCGACGCCCATGGCCGGGGAGCTGTTTTTT. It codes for CSAKPTPMAGELFF.

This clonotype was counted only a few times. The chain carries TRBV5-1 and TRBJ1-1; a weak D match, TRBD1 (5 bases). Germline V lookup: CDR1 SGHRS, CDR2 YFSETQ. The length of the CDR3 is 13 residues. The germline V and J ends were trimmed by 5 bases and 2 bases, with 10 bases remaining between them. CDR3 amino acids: CASRTDSNTEAFF. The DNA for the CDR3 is TGCGCCAGCAGAACCGACAGTAACACTGAAGCTTTCTTT. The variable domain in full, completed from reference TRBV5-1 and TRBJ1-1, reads KAGVTQTPRYLIKTRGQQVTLSCSPISGHRSVSWYQQTPGQGLQFLFEYFSETQRNKGNFPGRFSGRQFSNSRSEMNVSTLELGDSALYLCASRTDSNTEAFFGQGTRLTVV.

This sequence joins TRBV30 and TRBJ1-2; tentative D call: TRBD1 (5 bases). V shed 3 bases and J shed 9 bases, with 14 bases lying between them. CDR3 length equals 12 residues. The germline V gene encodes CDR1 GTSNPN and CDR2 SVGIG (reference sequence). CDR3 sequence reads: CAWSGGERSYTF. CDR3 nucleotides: TGTGCCTGGAGCGGGGGGGAGAGGAGCTACACCTTC.

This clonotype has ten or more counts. The CDR3 reads CASSHEGRENIQYF. The DNA for the CDR3 is TGTGCCAGCTCACACGAGGGACGGGAAAACATTCAGTACTTC. This sequence joins TRBV18 and TRBJ2-4; D could derive from TRBD1 or TRBD2 (5 bases each). Trimming took 4 bases from V and 5 from J, leaving 12 bases between them. This CDR3 region has 14 residues. The germline V gene encodes CDR1 KGHSH and CDR2 LQKENI.

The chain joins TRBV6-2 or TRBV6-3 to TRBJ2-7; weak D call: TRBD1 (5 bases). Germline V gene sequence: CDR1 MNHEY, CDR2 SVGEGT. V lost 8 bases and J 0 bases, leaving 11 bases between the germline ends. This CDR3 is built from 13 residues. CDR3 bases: TGTGCCAGCGGAGACAGCAGCTCCTACGAGCAGTACTTC. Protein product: CASGDSSSYEQYF.

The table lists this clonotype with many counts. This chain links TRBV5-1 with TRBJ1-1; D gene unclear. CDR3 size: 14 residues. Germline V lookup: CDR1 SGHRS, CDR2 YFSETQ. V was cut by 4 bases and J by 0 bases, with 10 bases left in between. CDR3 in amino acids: CASSRGPVNTEAFF. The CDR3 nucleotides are TGCGCCAGCAGCCGTGGCCCAGTGAACACTGAAGCTTTCTTT. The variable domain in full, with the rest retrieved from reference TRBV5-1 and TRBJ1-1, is KAGVTQTPRYLIKTRGQQVTLSCSPISGHRSVSWYQQTPGQGLQFLFEYFSETQRNKGNFPGRFSGRQFSNSRSEMNVSTLELGDSALYLCASSRGPVNTEAFFGQGTRLTVV.

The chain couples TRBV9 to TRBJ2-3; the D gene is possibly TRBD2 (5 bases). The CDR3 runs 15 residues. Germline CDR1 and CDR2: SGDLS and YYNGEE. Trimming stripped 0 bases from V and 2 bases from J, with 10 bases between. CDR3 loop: CASSVELGTTDTQYF. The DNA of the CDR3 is TGTGCCAGCAGCGTAGAACTAGGCACCACAGATACGCAGTATTTT.

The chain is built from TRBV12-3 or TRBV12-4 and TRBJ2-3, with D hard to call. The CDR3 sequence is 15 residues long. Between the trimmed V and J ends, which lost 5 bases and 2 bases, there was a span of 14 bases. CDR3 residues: CASSPRGLSTDTQYF. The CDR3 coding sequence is TGTGCCAGCAGTCCTCGAGGATTATCCACAGATACGCAGTATTTT.

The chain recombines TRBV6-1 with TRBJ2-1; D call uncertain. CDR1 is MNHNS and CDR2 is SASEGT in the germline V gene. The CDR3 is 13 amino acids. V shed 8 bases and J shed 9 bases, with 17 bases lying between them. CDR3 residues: CASEAVGVFEQFF. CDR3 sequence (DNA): TGTGCCAGCGAGGCAGTTGGGGTTTTTGAGCAGTTCTTC.

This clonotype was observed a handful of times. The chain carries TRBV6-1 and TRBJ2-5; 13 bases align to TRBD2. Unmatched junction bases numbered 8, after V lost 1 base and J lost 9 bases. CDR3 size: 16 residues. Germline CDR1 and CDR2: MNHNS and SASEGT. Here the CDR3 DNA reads TGTGCCAGCAGTGAAGGGACTAGCGGGGGCCTCGGGGCCCAGTACTTC. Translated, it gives CASSEGTSGGLGAQYF.